This TCR beta chain is drawn from a study of post-analysis software for immune sequencing data. The TCR beta cDNA libraries contained unique molecular identifiers. The authors obtained 500,000 to 600,000 cDNA molecules from roughly 1 to 10 million T cells. TCRdb ran MiXCR on the PCR reads and lists one entry per CDR3 protein. Of around 160,000 distinct CDR3 sequences listed, roughly 40% were seen once; the top ten hold under 30%. Study-wide findings and caveats: Controls had significantly higher normalized Chao1 diversity than multiple sclerosis patients.

Points on this clonotype: Its antigen is unidentified.

The CDR3 length is 13 residues. V was pared by 4 bases and J by 0 bases, with 7 bases between. The germline V gene has CDR1 SQVTM and CDR2 ANQGSEA. The receptor was derived from a girl aged 10 to 17 with multiple sclerosis. The genes are TRBV29-1 and TRBJ1-5; D gene ambiguous. The sample was blood, taken after autologous hematopoietic stem cell transplantation. Here the CDR3 reads CSVADYSNQPQHF. For the CDR3, the DNA is TGCAGCGTTGCCGATTATAGCAATCAGCCCCAGCATTTT.